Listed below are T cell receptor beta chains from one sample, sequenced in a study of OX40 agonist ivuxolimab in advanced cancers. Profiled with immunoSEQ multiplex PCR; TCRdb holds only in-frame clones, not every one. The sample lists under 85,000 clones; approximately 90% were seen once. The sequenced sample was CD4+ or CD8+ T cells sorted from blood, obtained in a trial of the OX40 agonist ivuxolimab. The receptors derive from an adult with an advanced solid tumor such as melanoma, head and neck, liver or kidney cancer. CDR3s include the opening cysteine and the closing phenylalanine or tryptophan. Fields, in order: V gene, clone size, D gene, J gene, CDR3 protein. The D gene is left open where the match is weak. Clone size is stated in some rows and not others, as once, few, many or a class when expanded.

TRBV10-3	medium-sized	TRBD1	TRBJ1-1	CATRQGMNTEAFF
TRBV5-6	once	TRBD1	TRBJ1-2	CASSRQSGTANYGYTF
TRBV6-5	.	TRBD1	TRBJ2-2	CASSNTGVNGELFF
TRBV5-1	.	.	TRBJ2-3	CASSLGGQDTQYF
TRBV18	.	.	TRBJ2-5	CASSAQLGAQETQYF
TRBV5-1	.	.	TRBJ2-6	CASSLEGVGTTGANVLTF
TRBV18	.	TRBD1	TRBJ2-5	CASSPPGQGSGAQYF
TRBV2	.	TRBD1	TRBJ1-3	CASRADRGGGNTIYF
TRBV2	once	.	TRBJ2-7	CASCGQSPYEQYF
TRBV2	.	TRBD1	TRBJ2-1	CASSLGQGGNEQFF
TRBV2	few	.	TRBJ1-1	CASSVKGGDTEAFF
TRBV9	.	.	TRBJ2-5	CASSVGTAYQETQYF
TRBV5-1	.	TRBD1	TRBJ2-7	CASSPLGTASYEQYF
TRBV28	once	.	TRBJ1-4	CASSLYGVKANEKLFF
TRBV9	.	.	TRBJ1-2	CASSGGKAYGYTF
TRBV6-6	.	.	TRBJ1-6	CAYGGGSYNSPLHF
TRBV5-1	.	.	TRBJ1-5	CASSLTGYQPQHF
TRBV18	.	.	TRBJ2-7	CASSPGSAGRYEQYF
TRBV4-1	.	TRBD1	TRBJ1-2	CASSQGPGDRGYGYTF
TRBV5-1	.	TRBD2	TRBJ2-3	CASSPVRGGTQYF
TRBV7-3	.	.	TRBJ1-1	CASSLGTLNTEAFF
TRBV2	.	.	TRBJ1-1	CASSSRGENTEAFF
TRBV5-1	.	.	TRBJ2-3	CASSDRPLTDTQYF
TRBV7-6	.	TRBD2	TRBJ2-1	CASSQLAQGEQFF
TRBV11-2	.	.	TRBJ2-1	CASSPGNHEQFF
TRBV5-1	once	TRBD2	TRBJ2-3	CASSSTAGISTDTQYF
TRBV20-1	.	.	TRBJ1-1	CSANGEAEAFF
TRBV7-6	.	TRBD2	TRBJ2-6	CASSLAGGSGANVLTF
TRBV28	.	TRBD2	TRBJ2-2	CASSGGLALNTGELFF
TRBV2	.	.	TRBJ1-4	CASSEYGAATLNEKLFF
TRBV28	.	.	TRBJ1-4	CASSLSSVGFREKLFF
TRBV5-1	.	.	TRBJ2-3	CASSLERGADTQYF
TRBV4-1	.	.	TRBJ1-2	CASSQIAGDGYTF
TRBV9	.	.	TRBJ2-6	CASTPGRAGANVLTF
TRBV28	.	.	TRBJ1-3	CASSFGHPSGNTIYF
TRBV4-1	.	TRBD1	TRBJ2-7	CASSKSPGQGSYEQYF
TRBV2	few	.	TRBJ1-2	CASSDPAWGYTF
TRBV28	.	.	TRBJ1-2	CASSFPGNYGYTF
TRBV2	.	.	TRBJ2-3	CASGREGGDTDTQYF
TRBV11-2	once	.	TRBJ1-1	CASRKPTDGEAFF
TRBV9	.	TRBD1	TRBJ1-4	CASSHNRGPTNEKLFF
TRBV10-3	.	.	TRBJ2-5	CAISKEGETQYF
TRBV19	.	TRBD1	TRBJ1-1	CASSGTGGRNTEAFF
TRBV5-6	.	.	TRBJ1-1	CASTWRGGMNTEAFF
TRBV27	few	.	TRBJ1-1	CASSSPTGLNTEAFF
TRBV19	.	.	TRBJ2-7	CASSGEAHYEQYF
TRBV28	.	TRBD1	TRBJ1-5	CASSAQTGSNQPQHF
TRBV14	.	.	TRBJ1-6	CASSPDLDSPLHF
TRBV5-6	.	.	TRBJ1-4	CASSLVQVNEKLFF